These 30 T cell receptor beta chains were sequenced from one sample in a study of blood T cell repertoires in COVID-19. TCRdb keeps only in-frame clones here, not all; method: immunoSEQ multiplex PCR. The sample contains some 180,000 clones, 90% of which appear only once. Material for sequencing was peripheral blood. Receptors were obtained from a man aged 50 to 59 with acute or convalescent COVID-19.

The chain couples TRBV11-3 to TRBJ2-3; possibly TRBD2 for D (5 bases). The V and J ends lost 0 bases and 2 bases respectively, with 9 bases between them. Germline assignment: CDR1 SGHNT and CDR2 YENEEA. The CDR3 extends over 15 amino acids. The CDR3 region is CASSLEGDYTDTQYF. The CDR3, as DNA: TGTGCCAGCAGCTTAGAGGGCGACTACACAGATACGCAGTATTTT.

This clone came up once. The chain joins TRBV9 to TRBJ2-6; 12 nucleotides agree with TRBD2. The CDR3 sequence is 18 residues long. Germline V gene sequence: CDR1 SGDLS, CDR2 YYNGEE. The trim removed 4 bases at V and 1 base at J, leaving 6 bases unmatched. The CDR3 DNA reads as TGTGCCAGCAGCTCACGACTAGCGGGGGAGTCTGGGGCCAACGTCCTGACTTTC. Translation gives CASSSRLAGESGANVLTF.

The V call is TRBV29-1, the J call TRBJ1-1; 7 bases map to TRBD1. With V trimmed by 4 bases and J by 5 bases, 13 bases remained unmatched. In germline, CDR1 is SQVTM, CDR2 ANQGSEA. This CDR3 region has 15 residues. The DNA for the CDR3 is TGCAGCGTTGTTAGGGGGACAGCCCGGGGGACTGAAGCTTTCTTT. Translated: CSVVRGTARGTEAFF. The full variable domain, with the rest looked up from reference TRBV29-1 and TRBJ1-1, is SAVISQKPSRDICQRGTSLTIQCQVDSQVTMMFWYRQQPGQSLTLIATANQGSEATYESGFVIDKFPISRPNLTFSTLTVSNMSPEDSSIYLCSVVRGTARGTEAFFGQGTRLTVV.

Comment on this clone: Different DNA sequences within this sample yield the same CDR3. The rearrangement joins TRBV11-2 to TRBJ2-5; D is uncertain. Trimming removed 1 base from V and 2 bases from J, with 2 bases in between. CDR3 length equals 12 residues. Per the germline V gene, CDR1 is SGHAT and CDR2 is FQNNGV. CDR3 region: CASSLAQETQYF. The CDR3 coding sequence is TGTGCCAGCAGCTTAGCGCAAGAGACCCAGTACTTC. The full variable domain, with the rest looked up from reference TRBV11-2 and TRBJ2-5, is EAGVAQSPRYKIIEKRQSVAFWCNPISGHATLYWYQQILGQGPKLLIQFQNNGVVDDSQLPKDRFSAERLKGVDSTLKIQPAKLEDSAVYLCASSLAQETQYFGPGTRLLVL.

The rearrangement links TRBV29-1 to TRBJ1-1; weak D call: TRBD1 (5 bases). This CDR3 has 14 amino acids. Germline V CDR1 and CDR2: SQVTM, ANQGSEA. V gave up 6 bases and J gave up 8 bases, with 22 bases separating them. The CDR3 coding sequence is TGCAGCGTCCACGGGCCGGGGGGGACCACGGAAGCTTTCTTT. Residues: CSVHGPGGTTEAFF. The entire variable domain, with the rest obtained from reference TRBV29-1 and TRBJ1-1, is as follows: SAVISQKPSRDICQRGTSLTIQCQVDSQVTMMFWYRQQPGQSLTLIATANQGSEATYESGFVIDKFPISRPNLTFSTLTVSNMSPEDSSIYLCSVHGPGGTTEAFFGQGTRLTVV.

The rearrangement joins TRBV29-1 to TRBJ1-2; 9 bases align to TRBD1. Germline trimming cut 1 base from V and 5 bases from J; bases unmatched to any gene: 2. The CDR3 is made up of 13 amino acids. The germline gives CDR1 SQVTM, CDR2 ANQGSEA. The CDR3 sequence is CSVEGDREYGYTF. The DNA for the CDR3 is TGCAGCGTTGAAGGGGACAGGGAGTATGGCTACACCTTC. The whole variable domain, remainder taken from reference TRBV29-1 and TRBJ1-2, is SAVISQKPSRDICQRGTSLTIQCQVDSQVTMMFWYRQQPGQSLTLIATANQGSEATYESGFVIDKFPISRPNLTFSTLTVSNMSPEDSSIYLCSVEGDREYGYTFGSGTRLTVV.

The chain uses TRBV19 and TRBJ2-7; 7 nucleotides line up with TRBD2. The J segment lost 7 bases and the V segment lost 3 bases, leaving 6 bases of the junction unmatched. This CDR3 spans 13 amino acids. Germline CDR1 reads LNHDA; CDR2 reads SQIVND (reference sequence). The CDR3 sequence: CASSIQLAHEQYF. Here the CDR3 DNA reads TGTGCCAGTAGTATTCAACTAGCGCATGAGCAGTACTTC.

The J gene is TRBJ1-2, the V gene TRBV6-5, with 7 bases lining up with TRBD1. Trimming at V came to 6 bases and at J to 4 bases, leaving 5 bases not matched to a gene. CDR3 size: 13 residues. The V gene's germline CDR1 is MNHEY and CDR2 SVGAGI. CDR3 sequence: CASRGQALYGYTF. CDR3 in DNA: TGTGCCAGCAGAGGACAGGCCCTCTATGGCTACACCTTC.

J is TRBJ1-5 and V is TRBV2, with 8 bases lining up with TRBD1. This CDR3 region has 14 residues. Germline CDR1 reads SNHLY; CDR2 reads FYNNEI. V lost 2 bases, J lost 9 bases, and 6 bases stayed unmatched. The CDR3 region has the DNA TGTGCCAGCAGTGAAAGCGGCAGGGGGCTGCCCCAGCATTTT. This sequence encodes CASSESGRGLPQHF.

In nucleotides, the CDR3 is TGTGCCAGCAGTTTTGGGGCGTCCGGGGGGACTGAAGCTTTCTTT. This sequence encodes CASSFGASGGTEAFF. This sequence joins TRBV27 and TRBJ1-1, with D possibly TRBD1 on 5 matching bases. The V gene's germline CDR1 is MNHEY and CDR2 SMNVEV (reference sequence). Trimming took 3 bases from V and 5 from J, leaving 16 bases between them. CDR3 size: 15 residues.

V and J are TRBV6-1 and TRBJ2-3, with D unresolved. CDR1 is MNHNS, CDR2 SASEGT, per germline. This CDR3 comprises 15 residues. V lost 0 bases and J 2 bases, leaving 9 bases between the germline ends. For the CDR3, the DNA is TGTGCCAGCAGTGAAGCGGCAGGCCTCACAGATACGCAGTATTTT. It translates to CASSEAAGLTDTQYF.

The chain couples TRBV5-6 to TRBJ1-5; 9 bases map to TRBD1. The CDR3 is 16 residues long. V gave up 4 bases and J gave up 4 bases; unmatched junction bases: 9. CDR1 and CDR2 from the germline V gene are SGHDT and YYEEEE. The CDR3, as DNA: TGTGCCAGCAGCCGCATGCAGGACAGGGGAAATCAGCCCCAGCATTTT. This sequence encodes CASSRMQDRGNQPQHF.

This chain links TRBV5-8 with TRBJ1-6; D not resolved. The CDR3 loop spans 15 amino acids. Trimming cost V 2 bases and J 4 bases, with 10 bases left between them. In germline, CDR1 is SGHTS, CDR2 YDEGEE. The CDR3 DNA sequence: TGTGCCAGCAGCTTATCCTCTCGGTATAATTCACCCCTCCACTTT. Protein sequence: CASSLSSRYNSPLHF.

V usage is TRBV28 and J usage is TRBJ1-1; D is undetermined. V was pared by 1 base and J by 8 bases, with 14 bases between. This CDR3 has 14 residues. In germline, CDR1 is MDHEN, CDR2 SYDVKM. The CDR3: CASSLLIRSLEAFF. DNA for the CDR3: TGTGCCAGCAGTTTATTGATCCGGTCTCTAGAAGCTTTCTTT.

V and J are TRBV3-1 (or the pseudogene TRBV3-2) and TRBJ1-2; D unclear. CDR1 is LGHDT, CDR2 YNNKEL, per germline (reference sequence). The ends were cut back, 0 bases at V and 4 bases at J, with 9 bases in the middle. The CDR3 covers 14 residues. The CDR3 here is CASSQEQMTYGYTF. In DNA form, the CDR3 reads TGTGCCAGCAGCCAAGAACAGATGACCTATGGCTACACCTTC.

V is TRBV7-8 and J is TRBJ1-4; D unclear. Germline CDR1 SGHVS, CDR2 FQNEAQ. This CDR3 region has 12 residues. Deletions cut 5 bases from V and 6 bases from J, with 7 bases between. This CDR3 reads CASSRFDEKLFF. As DNA, the CDR3 is TGTGCCAGCAGCCGCTTCGATGAAAAACTGTTTTTT.

The V and J genes are TRBV3-1 (or the pseudogene TRBV3-2) and TRBJ1-3, with 7 bases that match TRBD1. Looked up from germline, CDR1 is LGHDT and CDR2 is YNNKEL (reference sequence). J gave up 1 base and V 4 bases, and 4 bases lay outside the gene matches. The length of the CDR3 is 15 residues. The CDR3, as DNA: TGTGCCAGCAGCCGCCTGACAGGGTCTGGAAACACCATATATTTT. Protein sequence: CASSRLTGSGNTIYF.

This sequence joins TRBV7-9 and TRBJ2-5; D remains ambiguous. Trimming removed 8 bases from V and 5 bases from J, with 15 bases in between. CDR1 and CDR2 from the germline V gene are SEHNR and FQNEAQ (reference sequence). The CDR3 is 13 residues long. The CDR3 DNA reads TGTGCCAGCGGTTTAGCCGGTCTCGAGACCCAGTACTTC. Residues: CASGLAGLETQYF. The complete variable domain, with remaining parts taken from reference TRBV7-9 and TRBJ2-5, reads DTGVSQNPRHKITKRGQNVTFRCDPISEHNRLYWYRQTLGQGPEFLTYFQNEAQLEKSRLLSDRFSAERPKGSFSTLEIQRTEQGDSAMYLCASGLAGLETQYFGPGTRLLVL.

This rearrangement joins TRBV29-1 to TRBJ2-5, with D possibly matching TRBD2 (5 bases). V was trimmed by 3 bases and J by 9 bases, leaving 14 bases between them. Germline V CDR1 and CDR2: SQVTM, ANQGSEA. This CDR3 is built from 12 residues. CDR3: CSVDYSDGAQYF. The CDR3 DNA reads as TGCAGCGTTGATTATTCCGACGGGGCCCAGTACTTC.

This chain links TRBV14 with TRBJ2-1; 9 bases are shared with TRBD2. The V gene's germline CDR1 is SGHDN and CDR2 FVKESK. The CDR3 is made up of 15 amino acids. Trimming removed 2 bases from V and 2 bases from J; junction bases left unmatched: 1. The CDR3 coding sequence is TGTGCCAGCAGCCAAAGCGGGAGGACCTACAATGAGCAGTTCTTC. Translation: CASSQSGRTYNEQFF.

The chain recombines TRBV5-1 with TRBJ1-1; a weak D match, TRBD1 (6 bases). The CDR3 extends over 15 amino acids. Germline V gene data show CDR1 as SGHRS and CDR2 as YFSETQ. Trimming left V 3 bases short and J 0 bases short, with 12 bases between. Here the CDR3 reads CASSSRTDMNTEAFF. The DNA for the CDR3 is TGCGCCAGCAGCTCGCGGACAGACATGAACACTGAAGCTTTCTTT.

V usage is TRBV5-1 and J usage is TRBJ2-7, with 7 bases aligning to TRBD1. V lost 5 bases and J lost 2; bases outside the gene matches: 7. Germline V lookup: CDR1 SGHRS, CDR2 YFSETQ. The CDR3 spans 14 residues. CDR3 coding DNA: TGCGCCAGCAGTGCCGGGACAGCGACCTACGAGCAGTACTTC. It is translated as CASSAGTATYEQYF. The full variable domain, completed using reference TRBV5-1 and TRBJ2-7, is KAGVTQTPRYLIKTRGQQVTLSCSPISGHRSVSWYQQTPGQGLQFLFEYFSETQRNKGNFPGRFSGRQFSNSRSEMNVSTLELGDSALYLCASSAGTATYEQYFGPGTRLTVT.

The gene calls are TRBV5-6 and TRBJ1-5, with D hard to call. Germline values: CDR1 SGHDT, CDR2 YYEEEE. Trimming removed 4 bases from V and 1 base from J, with 9 bases in between. This CDR3 spans 14 amino acids. CDR3 sequence: CASSRMASNQPQHF. Here the CDR3 DNA reads TGTGCCAGCAGCCGAATGGCAAGCAATCAGCCCCAGCATTTT.

This chain connects TRBV5-5 to TRBJ1-2; D call uncertain. From germline, CDR1 is SGHKS and CDR2 YYEKEE (reference sequence). Deletions cut 5 bases from V and 3 bases from J, with 11 bases between. The CDR3 has 13 residues. The DNA of the CDR3 is TGTGCCAGCAGTCGAAGGAGGGACTATGGCTACACCTTC. This gives the protein CASSRRRDYGYTF. The entire variable domain, with the rest obtained from reference TRBV5-5 and TRBJ1-2, is as follows: DAGVTQSPTHLIKTRGQQVTLRCSPISGHKSVSWYQQVLGQGPQFIFQYYEKEERGRGNFPDRFSARQFPNYSSELNVNALLLGDSALYLCASSRRRDYGYTFGSGTRLTVV.

This chain uses TRBV6-6 with TRBJ2-6; TRBD1 aligns across 7 bases. This CDR3 comprises 14 residues. Germline CDR1 reads MNHNY; CDR2 reads SVGAGI (reference sequence). The V segment lost 10 bases and the J segment 1 base; nucleotides outside the gene matches: 4. The CDR3 sequence is CATTQGSGANVLTF. Here the CDR3 DNA reads TGTGCCACAACACAGGGGTCTGGGGCCAACGTCCTGACTTTC.

This CDR3 reads CASSSRPGRVRGRETQYF. For the CDR3, the DNA is TGTGCCAGCAGCTCAAGGCCCGGGAGGGTCAGGGGGAGAGAGACCCAGTACTTC. The chain couples TRBV11-2 to TRBJ2-5, with D maybe TRBD2 (8 bases). Per the germline V gene, CDR1 is SGHAT and CDR2 is FQNNGV. The CDR3 covers 18 residues. V was clipped by 4 bases and J by 4 bases, with 25 bases between them. Filled out from reference TRBV11-2 and TRBJ2-5, the complete variable domain reads EAGVAQSPRYKIIEKRQSVAFWCNPISGHATLYWYQQILGQGPKLLIQFQNNGVVDDSQLPKDRFSAERLKGVDSTLKIQPAKLEDSAVYLCASSSRPGRVRGRETQYFGPGTRLLVL.

This chain's CDR3 is CATSRGGLSYEQYF. Written as DNA, the CDR3 is TGTGCCACCAGCAGAGGCGGGCTTTCCTACGAGCAGTACTTC. V gene TRBV15 combines with J gene TRBJ2-7, with a weak D call TRBD2 (5 bases). Trimming pared 1 base from V and 1 base from J, leaving 8 bases between. The CDR3 contains 14 residues. Germline values: CDR1 LNHNV, CDR2 YYDKDF (reference sequence).

The chain couples TRBV28 to TRBJ1-5, with 8 nucleotides matching TRBD1. Germline-derived CDR1 and CDR2 are MDHEN and SYDVKM. V shed 3 bases, J shed 1 base, and the junction held 17 bases outside the gene matches. CDR3 length: 20 amino acids. CDR3 amino acids: CASSLGDRAGGLESNQPQHF. The CDR3 DNA is TGTGCCAGCAGTTTGGGTGACAGGGCAGGGGGCTTGGAGAGCAATCAGCCCCAGCATTTT. Together with reference TRBV28 and TRBJ1-5, the CDR3 gives the full variable domain: DVKVTQSSRYLVKRTGEKVFLECVQDMDHENMFWYRQDPGLGLRLIYFSYDVKMKEKGDIPEGYSVSREKKERFSLILESASTNQTSMYLCASSLGDRAGGLESNQPQHFGDGTRLSIL.

CDR3 sequence (DNA): TGTGCCAGCAGTGACGGGGGAAGCACAGATACGCAGTATTTT. It translates to CASSDGGSTDTQYF. The chain is built from TRBV28 and TRBJ2-3, with a tentative D call TRBD2 (6 bases). Germline V lookup: CDR1 MDHEN, CDR2 SYDVKM. This CDR3 is 14 amino acids long. Trimming stripped 5 bases from V and 0 bases from J, with 9 bases between. The entire variable domain, with the rest obtained from reference TRBV28 and TRBJ2-3, is as follows: DVKVTQSSRYLVKRTGEKVFLECVQDMDHENMFWYRQDPGLGLRLIYFSYDVKMKEKGDIPEGYSVSREKKERFSLILESASTNQTSMYLCASSDGGSTDTQYFGPGTRLTVL.

CDR3 in DNA: TGTGCCAGCAGTTCAAATACAGGGAAACAGCCCCAGCATTTT. It codes for CASSSNTGKQPQHF. V and J are TRBV7-9 and TRBJ1-5, with a tentative D call TRBD1 (6 bases). Trimming left V 6 bases short and J 7 bases short, with 16 bases between. The germline V gene encodes CDR1 SEHNR and CDR2 FQNEAQ (reference sequence). This CDR3 is 14 amino acids long.